The clone carrying this T cell receptor beta chain was picked up a small number of times. Its antigen is still unknown. The source of the sample is a study of persistence of HIV-infected CD4 T cells. Sequencing used immunoSEQ version 4 in survey mode. Method: immunoSEQ multiplex PCR; TCRdb's copy keeps in-frame clones and lacks some. The table has tens of thousands of clones, 65% to 90% seen once. The stimulus was an HIV-1 Gag 15-mer peptide pool, 1 ug/peptide/mL. Memory cells lacking CD40L and CD69 with high CD45RO were sorted. V lost 6 bases and J 4 bases, leaving 16 bases between the germline ends. The CDR3 loop spans 15 amino acids. The V gene's germline CDR1 is LNHDA and CDR2 SQIVND (reference sequence).

The sample consisted of CD4+ T cells sorted from PBMCs after roughly 18-hour stimulation, taken from a patient who received antiretroviral therapy. V usage is TRBV19 and J usage is TRBJ1-5; D is undetermined. The source is an adult woman with HIV who was CMV-seropositive. CDR3 loop: CASRVWEQYNQPQHF. The CDR3 DNA is TGTGCCAGTAGGGTTTGGGAACAGTATAATCAGCCCCAGCATTTT.